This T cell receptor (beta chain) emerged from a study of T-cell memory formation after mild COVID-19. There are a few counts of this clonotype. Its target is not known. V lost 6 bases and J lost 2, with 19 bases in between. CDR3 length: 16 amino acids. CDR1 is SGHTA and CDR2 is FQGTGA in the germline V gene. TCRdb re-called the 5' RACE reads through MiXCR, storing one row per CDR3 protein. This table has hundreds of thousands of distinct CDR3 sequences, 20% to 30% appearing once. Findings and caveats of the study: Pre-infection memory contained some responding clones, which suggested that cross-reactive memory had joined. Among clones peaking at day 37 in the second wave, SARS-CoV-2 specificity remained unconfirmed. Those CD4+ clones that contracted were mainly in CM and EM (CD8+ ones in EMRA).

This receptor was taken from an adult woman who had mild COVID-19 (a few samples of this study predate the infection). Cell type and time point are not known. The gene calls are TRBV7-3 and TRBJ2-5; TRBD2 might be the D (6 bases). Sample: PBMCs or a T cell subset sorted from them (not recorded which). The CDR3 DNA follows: TGTGCCAGCAGTCCTACCGGACACGGAGGGCAAGAGACCCAGTACTTC. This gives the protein CASSPTGHGGQETQYF.